A single sample is the source of the 30 T cell receptor beta chains below, sequenced in a study of T cell repertoires in cytomegalovirus infection. MiXCR, run by TCRdb on the reads, gives a single entry per CDR3 protein. The sample shows 740,000 or so distinct CDR3 sequences, about 40% of them seen only once. Material: PBMCs. The receptors stem from a human donor in good health (CMV status not recorded). Some clones in this sample may be carry-over from other donors' samples.

The V and J genes are TRBV19 and TRBJ1-2; 7 nucleotides match TRBD1. Germline loops: CDR1 LNHDA, CDR2 SQIVND (reference sequence). CDR3 length: 14 amino acids. The ends lost 8 bases at V and 7 bases at J; junction bases unmatched: 13. The CDR3 nucleotides read TGTGCCAGTCGTCAAGCAGGGGGTTTCTCTGGCTACACCTTC. Its translation is CASRQAGGFSGYTF.

This clonotype was seen ten or more times. The chain uses TRBV7-2 and TRBJ2-2; perhaps TRBD2 as D (5 bases). Per the germline V gene, CDR1 is SGHTA and CDR2 is FQGNSA. V lost 0 bases and J 5 bases, leaving 7 bases between the germline ends. The CDR3 contains 14 residues. Here the CDR3 reads CASSLATSTGELFF. The CDR3 DNA reads TGTGCCAGCAGCTTAGCTACTAGTACCGGGGAGCTGTTTTTT.

This chain uses TRBV5-6 with TRBJ2-7; 8 bases line up with TRBD1. The CDR3 has 13 amino acids. CDR1 is SGHDT and CDR2 is YYEEEE in the germline V gene. The J segment lost 5 bases and the V segment lost 4 bases, leaving 5 bases of the junction unmatched. The CDR3: CASSTLDRDEQYF. CDR3 DNA sequence: TGTGCCAGCAGCACCTTGGACAGGGACGAGCAGTACTTC.

The V gene is TRBV6-2 or TRBV6-3, the J gene TRBJ1-1, with 9 bases lining up with TRBD1. Germline assignment: CDR1 MNHEY and CDR2 SVGEGT. This CDR3 has 15 residues. V trimming: 2 bases; J trimming: 4 bases; junction bases outside the gene matches: 5. CDR3 bases: TGTGCCAGCAGTTACACAGGGGGCGCGGGCACTGAAGCTTTCTTT. The encoded protein is CASSYTGGAGTEAFF.

This clonotype was seen more than once but under ten times. The gene calls are TRBV7-2 and TRBJ1-1; the match to TRBD1 covers 9 bases. This CDR3 is built from 15 residues. The V and J ends lost 2 bases and 1 base, in that order; junction bases with no gene match: 2. Per the germline V gene, CDR1 is SGHTA and CDR2 is FQGNSA. This chain's CDR3 is CASSLPGQGNTEAFF. DNA for the CDR3: TGTGCCAGCAGCTTACCGGGACAGGGGAACACTGAAGCTTTCTTT.

This chain links TRBV28 with TRBJ2-5; D gene ambiguous. The CDR3 runs 15 residues. Deletions cut 3 bases from V and 3 bases from J, with 14 bases between. Germline CDR1 and CDR2: MDHEN and SYDVKM. This CDR3 is CASSLVTSTEETQYF. In DNA form, the CDR3 reads TGTGCCAGCAGTTTGGTGACCAGCACTGAAGAGACCCAGTACTTC.

A word on this clonotype: Given a much more abundant clone one base away, this may be a read error. The V call is TRBV7-2, the J call TRBJ1-1, with D unclear. The CDR3 contains 11 residues. The germline gives CDR1 SGHTA, CDR2 FQGNSA. The CDR3 region is CASGLVSEAFF. CDR3 nucleotides: TGTGCCAGCGGCTTAGTTTCTGAAGCTTTCTTT.

The chain couples TRBV28 to TRBJ2-3; the match to TRBD1 covers 8 bases. The V gene end was trimmed by 6 bases and the J gene end by 0 bases; junction bases not matched to a gene: 5. The germline gives CDR1 MDHEN, CDR2 SYDVKM. The CDR3 length is 15 residues. The CDR3 spells CASRQGQASTDTQYF. The CDR3 bases are TGTGCCAGCAGGCAGGGACAGGCTAGCACAGATACGCAGTATTTT.

This clonotype came up a few times. V usage is TRBV28 and J usage is TRBJ1-5; maybe TRBD1 (5 bases). The CDR3 has 15 residues. Germline CDR1 MDHEN, CDR2 SYDVKM. Trimming removed 3 bases at V and 7 bases at J, with 16 bases between. The CDR3 sequence: CASSFQGITRQPQHF. CDR3 sequence (DNA): TGTGCCAGCAGTTTTCAGGGTATAACGCGCCAGCCCCAGCATTTT.

As concerns this clonotype: One end of the junction varies from germline; a read error may be responsible. The chain recombines TRBV12-3 or TRBV12-4 with TRBJ2-2, with D possibly matching TRBD2 (6 bases). The CDR3 covers 20 residues. The DNA of the CDR3 is TGTGCCAGCAGTTTCGGGGAGGTTACCGGAGGAGGGCCGAACGCCGGGGAGCTGTTTTTT. Protein: CASSFGEVTGGGPNAGELFF.

This sequence joins TRBV10-3 and TRBJ1-5, with TRBD1 identical over 10 bases. With V trimmed by 2 bases and J by 6 bases, 4 bases remained unmatched. There are 15 residues in the CDR3. Germline V CDR1 and CDR2: ENHRY, SYGVKD. The CDR3 here is CAISEGGQGFQPQHF. As DNA, the CDR3 is TGTGCCATCAGTGAGGGGGGACAGGGGTTTCAGCCCCAGCATTTT.

This clonotype has ten or more counts. This rearrangement joins TRBV20-1 to TRBJ2-1; no clear D gene. Germline V gene sequence: CDR1 DFQATT, CDR2 SNEGSKA (reference sequence). The CDR3 spans 10 residues. Trimming left V 0 bases short and J 6 bases short, with 0 bases between. CDR3 sequence (DNA): TGCAGTGCTAGAGACAATGAGCAGTTCTTC. Encoded protein: CSARDNEQFF.

Ten or more counts support this clonotype. The genes are TRBV7-2 and TRBJ1-4; TRBD1 matches at 7 bases. V gave up 3 bases and J gave up 8 bases; unmatched junction bases: 3. The CDR3 consists of 13 residues. Germline V CDR1 and CDR2: SGHTA, FQGNSA. Here the CDR3 DNA reads TGTGCCAGCAGCTTTTACAGGGGAGAAAAACTGTTTTTT. Its translation: CASSFYRGEKLFF.

This chain uses TRBV19 with TRBJ1-6; the D gene is possibly TRBD1 (5 bases). The germline V and J ends were trimmed by 10 bases and 7 bases, with 14 bases remaining between them. This CDR3 region has 13 residues. Germline V gives CDR1 LNHDA, CDR2 SQIVND (reference sequence). The CDR3 spells CATDPGGNSPLHF. The CDR3 DNA reads as TGTGCCACCGATCCGGGGGGAAATTCACCCCTCCACTTT.

This clonotype occurred a few times. The chain recombines TRBV6-5 with TRBJ2-1, with 13 nucleotides matching TRBD2. This CDR3 contains 17 residues. In germline, CDR1 is MNHEY, CDR2 SVGAGI. The V segment lost 2 bases and the J segment 4 bases; nucleotides outside the gene matches: 5. Here the CDR3 DNA reads TGTGCCAGCAGTTACGGTGGGACTAGCGGGGTTTACAATGAGCAGTTCTTC. The encoded protein is CASSYGGTSGVYNEQFF.

CDR3 loop: CASSQVPIRLNEKLFF. CDR3 nucleotides: TGCGCCAGCAGCCAAGTTCCGATCAGGCTTAATGAAAAACTGTTTTTT. The chain employs TRBV4-1 and TRBJ1-4; D gene uncertain. Germline CDR1 and CDR2: MGHRA and YSYEKL. The CDR3 has 16 residues. The V end lost 1 base, the J end lost 4 bases, and 13 bases lay between the germline ends.

The V gene is TRBV7-3, the J gene TRBJ1-2, with 7 bases matching TRBD1. With V trimmed by 5 bases and J by 2 bases, 5 bases remained unmatched. Germline V gene data show CDR1 as SGHTA and CDR2 as FQGTGA. The CDR3 is 14 amino acids. For the CDR3, the DNA is TGTGCCAGCAGCCGAACGGGACAGAACTATGGCTACACCTTC. This encodes CASSRTGQNYGYTF.

There are many counts of this clonotype. Mismatch with germline at one junction end may stem from a read error. The CDR3 DNA reads as TGTGCCAGCAGCTTATCCTCCTACGAGCAGTACTTC. Encoded protein: CASSLSSYEQYF. V is TRBV28 and J is TRBJ2-7; D ambiguous. The CDR3 length is 12 residues. Germline values: CDR1 MDHEN, CDR2 SYDVKM.

This clonotype appeared a few times. The chain links TRBV7-9 to TRBJ1-3, with 7 bases identical to TRBD1. The CDR3 is 15 residues long. Germline V gives CDR1 SEHNR, CDR2 FQNEAQ (reference sequence). J lost 4 bases, V lost 5 bases, and 8 bases had no gene match. This CDR3 is CASSETGLEGNTIYF. DNA of the CDR3: TGTGCCAGCAGCGAGACAGGGCTTGAAGGAAACACCATATATTTT.

As to this clonotype: One end of the junction does not line up with germline, which may come from a read error. The chain carries TRBV7-3 and TRBJ1-2, with D possibly TRBD1 on 5 matching bases. CDR3 length: 14 residues. Looked up from germline, CDR1 is SGHTA and CDR2 is FQGTGA. CDR3 in amino acids: CASSLGGGEDGYPF. Written as DNA, the CDR3 is TGTGCCAGCAGCTTAGGGGGGGGTGAGGATGGCTACCCCTTC. The full variable domain, its missing parts supplied by reference TRBV7-3 and TRBJ1-2, is GAGVSQTPSNKVTEKGKYVELRCDPISGHTALYWYRQSLGQGPEFLIYFQGTGAADDSGLPNDRFFAVRPEGSVSTLKIQRTERGDSAVYLCASSLGGGEDGYPFGSGTRLTVV.

V gene TRBV6-1 combines with J gene TRBJ2-3, with TRBD2 identical over 13 bases. CDR3 length: 17 amino acids. From germline, CDR1 is MNHNS and CDR2 SASEGT. The V and J ends lost 5 bases and 1 base, in that order; junction bases with no gene match: 6. The CDR3 DNA is TGTGCCAGCAGTACCGGGACTAGCGGGGTGGGCACAGATACGCAGTATTTT. It specifies CASSTGTSGVGTDTQYF.

The rearrangement links TRBV28 to TRBJ2-7; the match to TRBD2 covers 9 bases. V lost 7 bases to trimming and J lost 2 bases; unmatched junction nucleotides: 27. The CDR3 is 21 residues long. CDR1 is MDHEN, CDR2 SYDVKM, per germline. The CDR3 DNA is TGTGCCAGCACCTCCGGTGGCTACTTGGGTACGAGCGGGGGGTATACCTACGAGCAGTACTTC. Translating gives CASTSGGYLGTSGGYTYEQYF.

The chain couples TRBV6-1 to TRBJ1-6, with D possibly matching TRBD1 (5 bases). Trimming took 7 bases from V and 7 from J, leaving 17 bases between them. CDR1 and CDR2 (germline): MNHNS, SASEGT. The CDR3 contains 15 residues. DNA of the CDR3: TGTGCCAGCACCACCTCAGGGACGGGGAATTCACCCCTCCACTTT. Translated, it gives CASTTSGTGNSPLHF.

Remarks on this clonotype: Likely a read error: the CDR3 ends without its conserved phenylalanine or tryptophan. V usage is TRBV11-2 and J usage is TRBJ1-1, with D hard to call. This CDR3 has 14 amino acids. CDR1 is SGHAT and CDR2 is FQNNGV in the germline V gene. V dropped 1 base and J dropped 11 bases, with 17 bases sitting between them. The CDR3 coding sequence is TGTGCCAGCAGCTTAGGATTTCGCGGGAATGAGGCTTTCTTA. It codes for CASSLGFRGNEAFL.

There are many counts of this clonotype. The gene calls are TRBV28 and TRBJ1-3; the D is unclear. From germline, CDR1 is MDHEN and CDR2 SYDVKM. The CDR3 is made up of 17 amino acids. V shed 3 bases and J shed 5 bases, with 20 bases lying between them. The CDR3 DNA reads TGTGCCAGCAGTTTCGGGTGGGAGGGTTCTGGCAGAAACACCATATATTTT. This gives the protein CASSFGWEGSGRNTIYF.

This clonotype was seen a handful of times. The chain combines TRBV10-3 with TRBJ1-1, with D perhaps matching TRBD1 (5 bases). V lost 2 bases and J 4 bases, leaving 14 bases between the germline ends. This CDR3 contains 15 residues. Germline V gene sequence: CDR1 ENHRY, CDR2 SYGVKD. CDR3: CAISEREGGVTEAFF. CDR3 nucleotides: TGTGCCATCAGTGAGCGTGAGGGAGGGGTCACTGAAGCTTTCTTT.

J is TRBJ2-5 and V is TRBV6-2 or TRBV6-3; 7 nucleotides align to TRBD1. After removal of 2 bases from V and 3 bases from J, the junction contained 3 bases not matched to a gene. Germline V gene sequence: CDR1 MNHEY, CDR2 SVGEGT. CDR3 size: 14 residues. The CDR3 loop is CASSYRGREETQYF. The CDR3 DNA reads as TGTGCCAGCAGTTACAGGGGGCGGGAAGAGACCCAGTACTTC.

The V call is TRBV19, the J call TRBJ1-5; unclear D gene. The CDR3 consists of 14 residues. V was clipped by 5 bases and J by 6 bases, with 14 bases between them. The germline V gene has CDR1 LNHDA and CDR2 SQIVND (reference sequence). The CDR3 DNA sequence: TGTGCCAGTAGTGCAATGGGTGGCGTTCAGCCCCAGCATTTT. Protein sequence: CASSAMGGVQPQHF.

This clonotype was seen repeatedly, ten times or more. The J gene is TRBJ2-5, the V gene TRBV20-1, with 8 bases aligning to TRBD1. Germline CDR1 is DFQATT and CDR2 is SNEGSKA (reference sequence). The length of the CDR3 is 15 residues. With V trimmed by 5 bases and J by 4 bases, 12 bases remained unmatched. CDR3 protein: CSALRQGQLGETQYF. The CDR3 region has the DNA TGCAGTGCTCTACGACAGGGGCAGTTAGGAGAGACCCAGTACTTC.

The chain carries TRBV7-4 and TRBJ2-7; 7 nucleotides match TRBD2. CDR3 length equals 15 residues. V lost 1 base to trimming and J lost 2 bases; unmatched junction nucleotides: 5. Germline-derived CDR1 and CDR2 are SGHVT and SQSDAQ. DNA of the CDR3: TGTGCCAGCAGCTTAGAAGCAAGCGGGACCTACGAGCAGTACTTC. It specifies CASSLEASGTYEQYF.